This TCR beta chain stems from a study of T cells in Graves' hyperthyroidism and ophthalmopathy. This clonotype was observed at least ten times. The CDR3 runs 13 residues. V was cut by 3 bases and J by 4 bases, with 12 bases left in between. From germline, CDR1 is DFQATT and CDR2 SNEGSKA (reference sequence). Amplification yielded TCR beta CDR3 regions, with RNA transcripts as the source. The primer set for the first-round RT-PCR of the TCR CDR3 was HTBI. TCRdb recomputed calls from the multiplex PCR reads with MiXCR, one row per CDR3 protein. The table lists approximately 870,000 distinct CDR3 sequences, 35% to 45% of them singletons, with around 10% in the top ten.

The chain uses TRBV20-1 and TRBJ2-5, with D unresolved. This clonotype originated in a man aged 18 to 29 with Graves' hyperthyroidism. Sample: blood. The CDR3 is CSASGRVGETQYF. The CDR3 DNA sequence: TGCAGTGCTAGCGGTAGGGTGGGAGAGACCCAGTACTTC.